This TCR beta chain was recorded in a study of shared clonotypes between healthy human individuals. General study findings and limits: Naive CD4 clonotypes overlapped across a handful of donors at approximately 5.5%.

Worth noting for this clone: As yet, its antigen is unknown.

Clones were read by immunoSEQ multiplex PCR, and TCRdb kept only the in-frame ones, dropping some. The data contain fewer than 1.6 million clones, roughly 98.5% of them singletons. The CDR3 runs to 15 residues. V was cut by 6 bases and J by 2 bases, with 17 bases left in between. Germline V gives CDR1 SGDLS, CDR2 YYNGEE. The sample comprised naive CD4+ T cells sorted from blood. Subset described: CD45RA+ positively selected. The chain uses TRBV9 and TRBJ2-5; possibly TRBD2 for D (5 bases). The sequence came from a man aged 25-45 years in good health. CDR3 DNA: TGTGCCAGCACGGCCGGGATACCCACACAAGAGACCCAGTACTTC. Its translation is CASTAGIPTQETQYF.